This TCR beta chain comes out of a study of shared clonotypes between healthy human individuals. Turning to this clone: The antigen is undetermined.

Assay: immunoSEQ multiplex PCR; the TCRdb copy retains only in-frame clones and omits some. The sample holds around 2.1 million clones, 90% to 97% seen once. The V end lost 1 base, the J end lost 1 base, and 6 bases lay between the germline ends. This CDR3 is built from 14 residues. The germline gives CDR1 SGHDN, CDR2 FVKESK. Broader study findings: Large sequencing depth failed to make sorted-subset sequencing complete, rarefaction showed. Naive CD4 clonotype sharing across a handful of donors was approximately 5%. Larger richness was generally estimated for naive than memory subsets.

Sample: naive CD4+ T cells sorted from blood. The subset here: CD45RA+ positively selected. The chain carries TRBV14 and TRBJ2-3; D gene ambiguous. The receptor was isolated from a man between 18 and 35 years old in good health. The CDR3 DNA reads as TGTGCCAGCAGCCAAGTTTGGGGCACAGATACGCAGTATTTT. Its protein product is CASSQVWGTDTQYF.